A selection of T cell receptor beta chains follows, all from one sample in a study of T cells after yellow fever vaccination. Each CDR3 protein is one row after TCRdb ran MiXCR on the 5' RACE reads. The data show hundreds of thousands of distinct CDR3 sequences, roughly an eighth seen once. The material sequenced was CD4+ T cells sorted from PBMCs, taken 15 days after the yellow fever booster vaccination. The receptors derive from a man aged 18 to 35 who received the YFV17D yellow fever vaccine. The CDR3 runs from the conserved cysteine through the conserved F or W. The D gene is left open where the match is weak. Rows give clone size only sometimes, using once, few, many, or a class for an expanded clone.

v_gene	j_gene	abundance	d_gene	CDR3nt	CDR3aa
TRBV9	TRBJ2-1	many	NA	TGTGCCAGCAGCGCCGGAGGAACGGGCAGGGTTAACAATGAGCAGTTCTTC	CASSAGGTGRVNNEQFF
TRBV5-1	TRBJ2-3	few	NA	TGCGCCAGCAGCCTCAACCCCGATACGCAGTATTTT	CASSLNPDTQYF
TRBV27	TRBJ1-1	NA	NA	TGTGCCAGCAGGCCCCTCTCTGGGACGAAGGGGACTGAAGCTTTCTTT	CASRPLSGTKGTEAFF
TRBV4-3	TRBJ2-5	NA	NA	TGCGCCAGCAGCCAATCCTTAGGGTACCAAGAGACCCAGTACTTC	CASSQSLGYQETQYF
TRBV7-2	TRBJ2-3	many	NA	TGCGCCAGCAGCTTGGTTGGGGGAAGCACAGATACGCAGTATTTT	CASSLVGGSTDTQYF
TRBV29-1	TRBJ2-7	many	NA	TGCAGCGTTGGGGACCGCCACTACGAGCAGTACTTC	CSVGDRHYEQYF
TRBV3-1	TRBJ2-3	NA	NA	TGTGCCAGCAGCCTACGGGGGAGTAGCACAGATACGCAGTATTTT	CASSLRGSSTDTQYF
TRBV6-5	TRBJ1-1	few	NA	TGTGCCAGCAGTTACTCCGGGGCATCGAACACTGAAGCTTTCTTT	CASSYSGASNTEAFF
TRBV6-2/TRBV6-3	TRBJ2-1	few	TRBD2	TGTGCCAGCACTAGACTAGCGGCAGCTTACAATGAGCAGTTCTTC	CASTRLAAAYNEQFF
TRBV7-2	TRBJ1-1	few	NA	TGTGCCAGCAGCCCTCGGAGGGGCAGGAGCGAAGCTTTCTTT	CASSPRRGRSEAFF
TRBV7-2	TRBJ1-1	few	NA	TGTGCCAGCAGCTTAGAAGTCTTGGCTTTCTTT	CASSLEVLAFF
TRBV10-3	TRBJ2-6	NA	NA	TGTGCCATCAGTGCTTTATCCGGGGCCAACGTCCTGACTTTC	CAISALSGANVLTF
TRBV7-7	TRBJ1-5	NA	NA	TGTGCTAGCAGCGCGTCCTCGGGGATATCTGGATGGGGCAATCAGCCCCAGCATTTT	CASSASSGISGWGNQPQHF
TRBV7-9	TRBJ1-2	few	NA	TGTGCCAGCAGAGGAGAACGGGGCGGCTACACCTTC	CASRGERGGYTF
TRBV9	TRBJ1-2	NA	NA	TGTGCCAGCAGCGCTAAATTGATTACAGGGTCGGGAGACTATGGCTACACCTTC	CASSAKLITGSGDYGYTF
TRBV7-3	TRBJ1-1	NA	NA	TGTGCCAGCAGCTTATCAGGGGCCGGTGAAGCTTTCTTT	CASSLSGAGEAFF
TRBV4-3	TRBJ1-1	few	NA	TGCGCCAGCAGCCAAGGGGGGCAGGGCCCTGAAGCTTTCTTT	CASSQGGQGPEAFF
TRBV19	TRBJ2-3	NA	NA	TGTGCCAGTGCCCGGTCTAGCGACATGACAGATACGCAGTATTTT	CASARSSDMTDTQYF
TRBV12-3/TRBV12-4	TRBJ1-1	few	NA	TGTGCCAGCATTCTACCGGGGACGGGGAACACTGAAGCTTTCTTT	CASILPGTGNTEAFF
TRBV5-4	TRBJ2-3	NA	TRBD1	TGTGCCAGCAGCCCAGGAAGACAGGGTAGCCCAGATACGCAGTATTTT	CASSPGRQGSPDTQYF
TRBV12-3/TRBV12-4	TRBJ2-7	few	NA	TGTGCCAGCAGTTTAAGGGTGACCTACGAGCAGTACTTC	CASSLRVTYEQYF
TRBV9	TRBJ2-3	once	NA	TGTGCCAGCAGCCCCTCGGCGGTACATACGCAGTATTTT	CASSPSAVHTQYF
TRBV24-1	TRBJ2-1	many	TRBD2	TGTGCCACCAGTGGTCCCCCGTCTAGCGGGGGGGCCTCCTATGAGCAGTTCTTC	CATSGPPSSGGASYEQFF
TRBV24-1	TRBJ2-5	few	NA	TGTGCCACCAGTGACCACGGACAAGAGACCCAGTACTTC	CATSDHGQETQYF
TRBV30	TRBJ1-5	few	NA	TGTGCCTGGGGTCAGCAGGGTTCGAATCAGCCCCAGCATTTT	CAWGQQGSNQPQHF
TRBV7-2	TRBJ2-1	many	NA	TGTGCCAGCAGCTTAGAACTGAACAATGAGCAGTTCTTC	CASSLELNNEQFF
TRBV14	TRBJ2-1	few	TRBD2	TGTGCCAGCAGCCCGATAGGACTAGCGGGGGTAACCTACAATGAGCAGTTCTTC	CASSPIGLAGVTYNEQFF
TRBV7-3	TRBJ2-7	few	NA	TGTGCCAGCAGCCATGACCGCGGCTACGAGCAGTACTTC	CASSHDRGYEQYF
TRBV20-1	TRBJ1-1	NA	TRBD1	TGCAGTGCTAGAGATCGACAGGGTTTCCCTGAAGCTTTCTTT	CSARDRQGFPEAFF
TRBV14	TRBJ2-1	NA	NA	TGTGCCAGCACCCTAGGCAGGATGTCCTACAATGAGCAGTTCTTC	CASTLGRMSYNEQFF
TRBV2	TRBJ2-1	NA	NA	TGTGCCAGCAGTTGGAGACAGCTCTACAATGAGCAGTTCTTC	CASSWRQLYNEQFF
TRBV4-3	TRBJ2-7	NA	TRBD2	TGCGCCAGCAGCCAAGAATGGCTAGCGGGGGAGCAGTACTTC	CASSQEWLAGEQYF
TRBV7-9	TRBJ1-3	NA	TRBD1	TGTGCCAGCCTACAGGGGAGACTAGGAAACACCATATATTTT	CASLQGRLGNTIYF
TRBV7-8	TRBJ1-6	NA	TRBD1	TGTGCCAGCGGCCGGGACAGGGGGGACTCACCCCTCCACTTT	CASGRDRGDSPLHF
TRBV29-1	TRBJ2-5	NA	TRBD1	TGCAGCGTTAGTACAGGGGTGGAGACCCAGTACTTC	CSVSTGVETQYF
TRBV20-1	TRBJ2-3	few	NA	TGCAGTGCTAGGCCCTTGGGACCCCTTAGCACAGATACGCAGTATTTT	CSARPLGPLSTDTQYF
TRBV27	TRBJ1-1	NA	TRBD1	TGTGCCAGCAGTTTTTCGACAGGGACGTACACTGAAGCTTTCTTT	CASSFSTGTYTEAFF
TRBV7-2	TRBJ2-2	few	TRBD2	TGTGCCAGCAGCTTAAGGACTAGCGGGGCGGGTGGAAAGCTGTTTTTT	CASSLRTSGAGGKLFF
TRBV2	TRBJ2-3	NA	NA	TGTGCCAGTGGCGGGACAGTTAGGACAGATACGCAGTATTTT	CASGGTVRTDTQYF
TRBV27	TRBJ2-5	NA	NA	TGTGCCAGCAGTAGAAGGGCGGACAGAGAAGAGACCCAGTACTTC	CASSRRADREETQYF
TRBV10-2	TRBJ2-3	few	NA	TGCGCCAGCAAGGCGGGGCACAGCACAGATACGCAGTATTTT	CASKAGHSTDTQYF
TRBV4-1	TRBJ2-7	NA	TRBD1	TGCGCCAGCAGCCTCGCGACAGGGATCCTTTACGAGCAGTACTTC	CASSLATGILYEQYF
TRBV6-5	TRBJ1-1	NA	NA	TGTGCCAGCAGTTACGGCTGGGGGGCTGAAGCTTTCTTT	CASSYGWGAEAFF
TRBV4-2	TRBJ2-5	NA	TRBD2	TGTGCCAGCAGCCCACAGGCGCTAGCGGGGAGGGGGACCCAGTACTTC	CASSPQALAGRGTQYF
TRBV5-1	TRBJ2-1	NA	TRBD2	TGCGCCAGCAGCTTGCAGGCTAGCGGGGACTACAATGAGCAGTTCTTC	CASSLQASGDYNEQFF
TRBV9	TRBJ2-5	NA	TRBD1	TGTGCCAGCAGCGCCGGACAGGCGCAAGAGACCCAGTACTTC	CASSAGQAQETQYF
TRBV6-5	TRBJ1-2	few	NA	TGTGCCAGCAGTTACGTCAGGGTAGGAGGCTACACCTTC	CASSYVRVGGYTF
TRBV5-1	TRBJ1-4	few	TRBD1	TGCGCCAGCAGCGCACGACAGGGCTCAACTAATGAAAAACTGTTTTTT	CASSARQGSTNEKLFF
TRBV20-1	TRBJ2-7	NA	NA	TGCAGTGCTAGAGATCGGGTAGGGAAGTACGAGCAGTACTTC	CSARDRVGKYEQYF
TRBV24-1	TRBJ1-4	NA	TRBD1	TGTGCCACCAGTGATCCTAGAGCAACAGGGGGAACTAATGAAAAACTGTTTTTT	CATSDPRATGGTNEKLFF
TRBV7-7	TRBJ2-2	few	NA	TGTGCTACCCAGCAGGTCTCCCCCGGGGAGCTGTTTTTT	CATQQVSPGELFF
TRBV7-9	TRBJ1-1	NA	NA	TGTGCCAGCAGCTTAGTTTGGGGTGTCACTGAAGCTTTCTTT	CASSLVWGVTEAFF
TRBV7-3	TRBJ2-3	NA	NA	TGTGCCAGCAGCTTAGGCACTTTCACAGATACGCAGTATTTT	CASSLGTFTDTQYF
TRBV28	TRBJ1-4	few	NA	TGTGCCAGCAGCAGAACGGGGGGAGCCGAAAAACTGTTTTTT	CASSRTGGAEKLFF
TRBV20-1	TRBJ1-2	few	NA	TGCAGTGCCCGGAATACTAACTATGGCTACACCTTC	CSARNTNYGYTF